These 19 T cell receptor beta chains share one sample of origin, sequenced in a study of CD8 T cells in Susac syndrome. The RNA, about 0.5 to 1 ug, was put through reverse transcription using random hexamers. MiXCR, run by TCRdb on the immunoSEQ multiplex PCR reads, gives a single entry per CDR3 protein. The repertoire includes some 150,000 distinct CDR3 sequences, over 85% of them detected once, and more than 0.2% sits in the top ten. The sequencing sample was made of CD8+ T cells from PBMCs. All receptors derive from a human donor with multiple sclerosis.

The chain recombines TRBV7-9 with TRBJ2-7; TRBD1 aligns across 10 bases. Trimming took 6 bases from V and 5 from J; bases not matched to a gene: 7. The CDR3 runs to 14 residues. Germline V lookup: CDR1 SEHNR, CDR2 FQNEAQ (reference sequence). CDR3 DNA: TGTGCCAGCAGAGCTGGGGACAGGGGCGACGAGCAGTACTTC. It translates to CASRAGDRGDEQYF.

The genes are TRBV4-3 and TRBJ1-1; possibly TRBD1 for D (5 bases). This CDR3 is built from 15 residues. The V end lost 0 bases, the J end lost 0 bases, and 8 bases lay between the germline ends. Per the germline V gene, CDR1 is LGHNA and CDR2 is YSLEER. In DNA form, the CDR3 reads TGCGCCAGCAGCCAAGATGGGGGGGTGAACACTGAAGCTTTCTTT. Encoded protein: CASSQDGGVNTEAFF.

The chain is built from TRBV7-9 and TRBJ2-2; the D is unclear. V was trimmed by 11 bases and J by 4 bases, leaving 11 bases between them. Germline values: CDR1 SEHNR, CDR2 FQNEAQ (reference sequence). The CDR3 runs to 12 residues. CDR3 DNA sequence: TGTGCCTGTCCGAGGCTCACCGGGGAGCTGTTTTTT. It translates to CACPRLTGELFF.

CDR3 loop: CASSLLVQETQYF. The CDR3 DNA reads as TGTGCCAGCAGCCTACTAGTTCAAGAGACCCAGTACTTC. The V call is TRBV28, the J call TRBJ2-5; perhaps TRBD2 as D (5 bases). CDR3 size: 13 residues. Deletions cut 6 bases from V and 2 bases from J, with 10 bases between. The germline gives CDR1 MDHEN, CDR2 SYDVKM.

For the CDR3, the DNA is TGTGCCAGCAGTGAAGGGACAGGGATACAAGAGACCCAGTACTTC. Protein sequence: CASSEGTGIQETQYF. The chain has TRBV25-1 and TRBJ2-5, with 9 bases fitting TRBD1. Germline CDR1 and CDR2: MGHDK and SYGVNS. There are 15 residues in the CDR3. V was clipped by 2 bases and J by 2 bases; unmatched bases: 3.

The rearrangement links TRBV20-1 to TRBJ2-3; a possible D gene is TRBD1 (5 bases). Trimming shortened V by 3 bases and J by 5 bases, and 9 bases separated the two germline ends. The CDR3 length is 12 residues. Germline V gene data show CDR1 as DFQATT and CDR2 as SNEGSKA (reference sequence). This CDR3 is CSASVRGDTQYF. Written as DNA, the CDR3 is TGCAGTGCTAGTGTAAGGGGAGATACGCAGTATTTT.

V is TRBV15 and J is TRBJ2-1, with TRBD2 identical over 9 bases. Germline CDR1 LNHNV, CDR2 YYDKDF (reference sequence). Unmatched junction bases numbered 5, after V lost 1 base and J lost 7 bases. The length of the CDR3 is 15 residues. The CDR3 nucleotides are TGTGCCACCAGCAGAGCTAGCGGGGCCTCGAATGAGCAGTTCTTC. Its protein product is CATSRASGASNEQFF. The entire variable domain, with the rest obtained from reference TRBV15 and TRBJ2-1, is as follows: DAMVIQNPRYQVTQFGKPVTLSCSQTLNHNVMYWYQQKSSQAPKLLFHYYDKDFNNEADTPDNFQSRRPNTSFCFLDIRSPGLGDTAMYLCATSRASGASNEQFFGPGTRLTVL.

The chain couples TRBV30 to TRBJ2-5, with 10 bases aligning to TRBD1. Per germline, CDR1 GTSNPN and CDR2 SVGIG (reference sequence). V lost 0 bases and J lost 5; bases outside the gene matches: 6. The CDR3 loop spans 15 amino acids. This chain's CDR3 is CAWSVPTGGRETQYF. As DNA, the CDR3 is TGTGCCTGGAGTGTACCGACAGGGGGCCGGGAGACCCAGTACTTC.

The chain links TRBV23-1 to TRBJ1-5; TRBD1 agrees at 7 bases. TRBV23-1 is placed among ORFs of uncertain function. The V gene end was trimmed by 0 bases and the J gene end by 3 bases; junction bases not matched to a gene: 5. The CDR3 covers 16 residues. This chain's CDR3 is CASSQSWDSYNQPQHF. The CDR3 region has the DNA TGCGCCAGCAGTCAATCGTGGGACAGCTACAATCAGCCCCAGCATTTT.

This rearrangement joins TRBV5-1 to TRBJ2-3; the match to TRBD2 covers 9 bases. V lost 2 bases and J lost 1; bases outside the gene matches: 2. The CDR3 totals 15 residues. Germline CDR1 and CDR2: SGHRS and YFSETQ. This CDR3 reads CASSFSGGRTDTQYF. The CDR3 DNA reads TGCGCCAGCAGCTTTAGCGGGGGCCGCACAGATACGCAGTATTTT.

The chain joins TRBV11-2 to TRBJ2-5, with 14 bases fitting TRBD2. The germline CDR1 and CDR2 sequences are SGHAT and FQNNGV. The CDR3 loop spans 13 amino acids. J was trimmed by 11 bases and V by 5 bases; bases with no gene match: 4. The CDR3 DNA is TGTGCCAGCAGCCCCCGGACTAGCGGGGGGCAGTACTTC. Its protein is CASSPRTSGGQYF.

The V and J genes are TRBV5-6 and TRBJ1-2; 9 bases agree with TRBD1. Germline trimming cut 2 bases from V and 8 bases from J; bases unmatched to any gene: 10. The CDR3 spans 15 residues. Germline CDR1 is SGHDT and CDR2 is YYEEEE. The CDR3 coding sequence is TGTGCCAGCAGCTTCCTTGGACAGGGGAGGTACGGCTACACCTTC. Amino acids: CASSFLGQGRYGYTF.

The chain carries TRBV7-2 and TRBJ2-2; D tentatively fits TRBD1 or TRBD2 (5 bases each). The CDR3 is made up of 15 amino acids. Germline V lookup: CDR1 SGHTA, CDR2 FQGNSA. The V end lost 5 bases, the J end lost 5 bases, and 15 bases lay between the germline ends. CDR3 in amino acids: CASSPRDLGTGELFF. CDR3 in DNA: TGTGCCAGCAGCCCCCGGGACCTGGGGACCGGGGAGCTGTTTTTT.

The chain couples TRBV9 to TRBJ2-7; D is possibly TRBD1 or TRBD2 (7 bases each). Germline V gene data show CDR1 as SGDLS and CDR2 as YYNGEE. V was trimmed by 4 bases and J by 5 bases, leaving 16 bases between them. The CDR3 runs to 14 residues. CDR3 protein: CASSTRGGGDEQYF. The CDR3 nucleotides read TGTGCCAGCAGCACCCGGGGAGGGGGCGACGAGCAGTACTTC.

This chain links TRBV28 with TRBJ1-5; D is ambiguous. The CDR3 consists of 14 residues. Between the trimmed V and J ends, which lost 6 bases and 4 bases, there was a span of 13 bases. Looked up from germline, CDR1 is MDHEN and CDR2 is SYDVKM. CDR3: CASSPRSANQPQHF. The CDR3 bases are TGTGCCAGCAGCCCCAGGTCGGCGAATCAGCCCCAGCATTTT.

The chain links TRBV6-1 to TRBJ1-1, with 7 bases identical to TRBD1. The CDR3 runs to 15 residues. J gave up 2 bases and V 3 bases, and 6 bases lay outside the gene matches. From germline, CDR1 is MNHNS and CDR2 SASEGT. CDR3 region: CASSDITGANTEAFF. CDR3 DNA: TGTGCCAGCAGTGATATAACAGGGGCTAACACTGAAGCTTTCTTT.

This chain uses TRBV13 with TRBJ1-6; the match to TRBD1 covers 8 bases. V was pared by 5 bases and J by 3 bases, with 3 bases of the junction left unmatched. Germline CDR1 is PRHDT and CDR2 is FYEKMQ (reference sequence). CDR3 size: 15 residues. In nucleotides, the CDR3 is TGTGCCAGCAGCCCGGGACAGGTCTATAATTCACCCCTCCACTTT. Its protein product is CASSPGQVYNSPLHF.

The chain has TRBV28 and TRBJ1-6; D is uncertain. Germline values: CDR1 MDHEN, CDR2 SYDVKM. The CDR3 covers 14 residues. The V end lost 3 bases, the J end lost 6 bases, and 9 bases lay between the germline ends. The DNA for the CDR3 is TGTGCCAGCAGTTTGGTAAGAGCTAATTCACCCCTCCACTTT. It codes for CASSLVRANSPLHF.

V gene TRBV5-1 combines with J gene TRBJ1-1; 7 bases match TRBD1. The CDR3 loop spans 14 amino acids. From germline, CDR1 is SGHRS and CDR2 YFSETQ. V lost 2 bases, J lost 3 bases, and 4 bases stayed unmatched. CDR3 sequence: CASSFRQGDTEAFF. The CDR3 coding sequence is TGCGCCAGCAGCTTTCGACAGGGAGACACTGAAGCTTTCTTT.